The clone carrying this T cell receptor (beta chain) showed up many times. Antigen: not known. This specimen comes from a study of T cells in Graves' hyperthyroidism and ophthalmopathy. Findings and limits, study-wide: Classification by a 13 V-J model distinguished ophthalmopathy from stable hyperthyroidism. Most clonotypes expanded in thyroid above 0.001 were likewise present in blood. Ophthalmopathy was predicted by the model a median of 6.5 months ahead of onset.

In germline, CDR1 is LNHNV, CDR2 YYDKDF (reference sequence). This CDR3 spans 18 amino acids. The ends lost 3 bases at V and 9 bases at J; junction bases unmatched: 17. RNA transcripts served as the template for amplifying TCR beta CDR3 regions. The TCR CDR3 was amplified in a first-round RT-PCR using the HTBI primer set. TCRdb reprocessed the multiplex PCR reads with MiXCR, giving one entry per CDR3 protein. The sample yields some 690,000 distinct CDR3 sequences, about 18% seen once. The gene calls are TRBV15 and TRBJ2-1, with TRBD2 identical over 10 bases. The sequenced sample was blood. This receptor was taken from a man in his fifties or sixties with Graves' hyperthyroidism. CDR3 region: CATSSKVAGGRVHREQFF. Here the CDR3 DNA reads TGTGCCACCAGCAGCAAGGTAGCGGGAGGAAGGGTACATCGTGAGCAGTTCTTC.